This T cell receptor (beta chain) was recorded in a study of cytomegalovirus exposure and HLA in healthy donors. Whole-study results and caveats: Some V segments, TRBV6-2 and TRBV6-3 among them, were indistinguishable and were therefore excluded. By a later analysis, the bulk of CMV-associated TCR beta chains appeared HLA-restricted. According to the study, around 150 TCR beta chains were cytomegalovirus-associated.

Turning to this clone: Its target is unknown.

Trimming cost V 8 bases and J 6 bases; bases outside gene matches: 5. The V gene's germline CDR1 is MDHEN and CDR2 SYDVKM. CDR3 length: 12 residues. Use of 60 Vbeta and 13 Jbeta primers characterized the PCR. Sequencing was performed with immunoSEQ multiplex PCR; in TCRdb, only in-frame clones are kept and a portion is missing. This sample has 80,000 to 95,000 clones, with around 79% found just once. The sequenced sample was PBMCs. The rearrangement links TRBV28 to TRBJ1-2; TRBD1 matches at 8 bases. The receptor was isolated from a man aged 18 to 29 in good health and CMV-seropositive. CDR3 amino acids: CASPTGVDGYTF. Here the CDR3 DNA reads TGTGCCAGCCCGACAGGGGTGGATGGCTACACCTTC.